Reported below is one TCR beta chain. Its antigen is not known. This entry comes from a study of CXCR3-negative and CXCR3-positive naive CD8 T cells. General study points: Unlike memory cells, which differed, naive CXCR3-negative and CXCR3-positive cells had similar TRBV-TRBJ usage.

The TRB libraries of cDNA were built by UMI-labeled 5' RACE. After re-calling the 5' RACE reads, TCRdb lists one entry per CDR3 protein, DNA absent. This sample's table has approximately 56,000 distinct CDR3 sequences. The study sorted every CD8+ T cell subset in triplicate at 300,000 cells each. CD45RO-CCR7+CD27+CD95- cells counted as naive CD8+ T cells. Germline assignment: CDR1 MDHEN and CDR2 SYDVKM. The CDR3 is 15 residues long. The sample comprised naive CXCR3- CD8+ T cells from blood. Subset given: CD45RO-CCR7+CD27+CD95- naive CD8+ T cells lacking CXCR3 (TNR3-). The J gene is TRBJ2-1, the V gene TRBV28; the D gene TCRdb calls, TRBD2, cannot be checked with no DNA. The origin of this receptor is a human donor in good health. Some clones in this sample may be carry-over from other donors' samples. The CDR3 region is CASSGRAIQADEQFF.